Listed below are T cell receptor beta chains from one sample, sequenced in a study of spatial heterogeneity in lung cancer. A single record per CDR3 protein comes from TCRdb applying MiXCR to the 5' RACE reads. The sample records around 5,000 distinct CDR3 sequences, 25% to 30% being singletons. The specimen was lung tumor tissue, collected at surgery. These receptors came from a female donor with early-stage non-small cell lung cancer. The CDR3 runs from the conserved cysteine through the conserved F or W. The D gene is left open where the match is weak. Some rows mark clone size as missing; the rest say once, few, many or name a class of expanded clone.

j_gene: TRBJ2-1
abundance: medium-sized
v_gene: TRBV5-4
d_gene: TRBD1
CDR3aa: CASSLGGGAFNEQFF
CDR3nt: TGTGCCAGCAGCTTGGGAGGGGGCGCTTTCAATGAGCAGTTCTTC

j_gene: TRBJ2-7
abundance: medium-sized
v_gene: TRBV5-6
d_gene: .
CDR3aa: CASSFTGFSYEQYF
CDR3nt: TGTGCCAGCAGCTTCACAGGGTTCTCCTACGAGCAGTACTTC

j_gene: TRBJ1-1
abundance: many
v_gene: TRBV7-2
d_gene: .
CDR3aa: CASSLDARDTEAFF
CDR3nt: TGTGCCAGCAGCTTAGATGCGAGAGACACTGAAGCTTTCTTT

j_gene: TRBJ2-3
abundance: .
v_gene: TRBV20-1
d_gene: TRBD2
CDR3aa: CSARDTPGTRPSSTDTQYF
CDR3nt: TGCAGTGCTAGAGATACTCCAGGGACTAGACCTAGCAGTACAGATACGCAGTATTTT

j_gene: TRBJ2-7
abundance: many
v_gene: TRBV20-1
d_gene: .
CDR3aa: CSARKYGRREQYF
CDR3nt: TGCAGTGCTAGAAAGTACGGACGTCGGGAGCAGTACTTC

j_gene: TRBJ2-7
abundance: .
v_gene: TRBV23-1
d_gene: .
CDR3aa: CASSSGRRDIYEQYF
CDR3nt: TGCGCCAGCTCCTCAGGGAGGCGGGACATCTACGAGCAGTACTTC

j_gene: TRBJ2-7
abundance: .
v_gene: TRBV28
d_gene: .
CDR3aa: CASSPDSPRGQYF
CDR3nt: TGTGCCAGCAGTCCGGACAGTCCCCGTGGGCAGTACTTC

j_gene: TRBJ2-7
abundance: .
v_gene: TRBV4-1
d_gene: TRBD1
CDR3aa: CASSYGQGYEQYF
CDR3nt: TGCGCCAGCAGCTACGGACAGGGCTACGAGCAGTACTTC

j_gene: TRBJ2-2
abundance: .
v_gene: TRBV15
d_gene: TRBD1
CDR3aa: CATSRDPTGGPNTGELFF
CDR3nt: TGTGCCACCAGCAGAGATCCCACAGGGGGCCCGAACACCGGGGAGCTGTTTTTT

j_gene: TRBJ2-2
abundance: once
v_gene: TRBV21-1
d_gene: .
CDR3aa: CASNQPGLGITGELFF
CDR3nt: TGTGCCAGCAACCAGCCGGGACTAGGAATCACCGGGGAGCTGTTTTTT

j_gene: TRBJ2-3
abundance: many
v_gene: TRBV20-1
d_gene: TRBD2
CDR3aa: CSARLAGASTDTQYF
CDR3nt: TGCAGTGCTAGGCTAGCGGGGGCAAGCACAGATACGCAGTATTTT

j_gene: TRBJ1-1
abundance: medium-sized
v_gene: TRBV20-1
d_gene: .
CDR3aa: CSARQPAGAFF
CDR3nt: TGCAGTGCTAGACAGCCAGCTGGGGCTTTCTTT

j_gene: TRBJ1-2
abundance: many
v_gene: TRBV20-1
d_gene: .
CDR3aa: CSARDQRGWGLGGYTF
CDR3nt: TGCAGTGCTAGAGATCAGAGAGGCTGGGGTTTAGGTGGCTACACCTTC

j_gene: TRBJ1-1
abundance: .
v_gene: TRBV7-2
d_gene: .
CDR3aa: CASSSVGRGNTEAFF
CDR3nt: TGTGCCAGCAGCTCTGTGGGCAGGGGGAACACTGAAGCTTTCTTT

j_gene: TRBJ2-7
abundance: .
v_gene: TRBV4-2
d_gene: .
CDR3aa: CASSQDNANYEQYF
CDR3nt: TGTGCCAGCAGCCAAGATAACGCTAACTACGAGCAGTACTTC

j_gene: TRBJ2-5
abundance: once
v_gene: TRBV5-1
d_gene: TRBD2
CDR3aa: CASSLAGAPPETQYF
CDR3nt: TGCGCCAGCAGCTTAGCGGGAGCACCCCCAGAGACCCAGTACTTC

j_gene: TRBJ2-3
abundance: few
v_gene: TRBV3-1
d_gene: .
CDR3aa: CASTQRGASTDTQYF
CDR3nt: TGTGCCAGCACTCAACGGGGTGCTAGCACAGATACGCAGTATTTT

j_gene: TRBJ2-1
abundance: medium-sized
v_gene: TRBV20-1
d_gene: .
CDR3aa: CSARAYYYNEQFF
CDR3nt: TGCAGTGCTAGAGCCTACTACTACAATGAGCAGTTCTTC

j_gene: TRBJ2-7
abundance: .
v_gene: TRBV10-1
d_gene: .
CDR3aa: CASSEKLSYEQYF
CDR3nt: TGCGCCAGCAGTGAAAAGCTATCCTACGAGCAGTACTTC

j_gene: TRBJ2-5
abundance: .
v_gene: TRBV20-1
d_gene: .
CDR3aa: CSASPMGETQYF
CDR3nt: TGCAGTGCTAGTCCGATGGGGGAGACCCAGTACTTC

j_gene: TRBJ2-2
abundance: medium-sized
v_gene: TRBV5-4
d_gene: .
CDR3aa: CASSSNTGELFF
CDR3nt: TGTGCCAGCAGCTCGAACACCGGGGAGCTGTTTTTT

j_gene: TRBJ2-1
abundance: .
v_gene: TRBV7-9
d_gene: TRBD2
CDR3aa: CASSPPGLAGGVDNEQFF
CDR3nt: TGTGCCAGCAGCCCGCCGGGACTAGCGGGAGGGGTCGACAATGAGCAGTTCTTC

j_gene: TRBJ2-1
abundance: medium-sized
v_gene: TRBV5-1
d_gene: TRBD2
CDR3aa: CASSLGLGTSLDEQFF
CDR3nt: TGCGCCAGCAGCTTGGGACTCGGGACTAGTCTCGATGAGCAGTTCTTC

j_gene: TRBJ2-7
abundance: medium-sized
v_gene: TRBV20-1
d_gene: .
CDR3aa: CSALRPSTSLSDRKIRYEQYF
CDR3nt: TGCAGTGCACTTCGTCCTTCAACCTCTTTATCTGACAGGAAGATACGCTACGAGCAGTACTTC

j_gene: TRBJ2-2
abundance: .
v_gene: TRBV2
d_gene: .
CDR3aa: CASRPWAGNTGELFF
CDR3nt: TGTGCCAGCAGACCCTGGGCAGGGAACACCGGGGAGCTGTTTTTT

j_gene: TRBJ1-3
abundance: many
v_gene: TRBV5-6
d_gene: .
CDR3aa: CASSPDRGNTIYF
CDR3nt: TGTGCCAGCAGCCCCGACAGGGGAAACACCATATATTTT

j_gene: TRBJ2-7
abundance: medium-sized
v_gene: TRBV27
d_gene: .
CDR3aa: CASSFGLTPGPYEQYF
CDR3nt: TGTGCCAGCAGTTTCGGACTGACGCCCGGACCCTACGAGCAGTACTTC

j_gene: TRBJ2-1
abundance: .
v_gene: TRBV28
d_gene: TRBD2
CDR3aa: CASSLTTSGSSYNEQFF
CDR3nt: TGTGCCAGCAGTTTGACCACTAGCGGGAGCTCCTACAATGAGCAGTTCTTC

j_gene: TRBJ2-5
abundance: once
v_gene: TRBV4-2
d_gene: TRBD2
CDR3aa: CASSQTPSSGKETQYF
CDR3nt: TGTGCCAGCAGCCAAACCCCCTCTAGCGGAAAAGAGACCCAGTACTTC

j_gene: TRBJ2-3
abundance: .
v_gene: TRBV13
d_gene: TRBD2
CDR3aa: CASSSPLGTSGGEDTQYF
CDR3nt: TGTGCCAGCAGCTCCCCATTAGGGACTAGCGGGGGGGAAGATACGCAGTATTTT

j_gene: TRBJ2-3
abundance: .
v_gene: TRBV13
d_gene: TRBD2
CDR3aa: CASSQNSGTSGGTRTDTQYF
CDR3nt: TGTGCCAGCAGCCAAAACTCCGGGACTAGCGGGGGGACTCGCACAGATACGCAGTATTTT